This T cell receptor (beta chain) was captured in a study of T-cell reconstitution after alpha-beta-depleted transplantation in children. This clonotype was picked up many times. A TCRbeta library incorporating unique molecular identifiers was prepared. TCRdb reanalysed the PCR reads using MiXCR and keeps one entry per CDR3 protein. The repertoire holds 300,000 to 400,000 distinct CDR3 sequences, 13% seen once, with about 3.9% in the top ten. Between the trimmed V and J ends, which lost 3 bases and 1 base, there was a span of 9 bases. The CDR3 totals 14 residues. Germline CDR1 SEHNR, CDR2 FQNEAQ (reference sequence).

V is TRBV7-9 and J is TRBJ1-1; D might be TRBD1 (5 bases). Sequencing used PBMCs, obtained from the stem cell graft. This clonotype was sampled from a human donor who donated a stem cell graft to a child with Fanconi anemia. The CDR3 reads CASSFGGRNTEAFF. The CDR3 DNA reads TGTGCCAGCAGCTTCGGGGGTAGGAACACTGAAGCTTTCTTT. Filled out from reference TRBV7-9 and TRBJ1-1, the complete variable domain reads DTGVSQNPRHKITKRGQNVTFRCDPISEHNRLYWYRQTLGQGPEFLTYFQNEAQLEKSRLLSDRFSAERPKGSFSTLEIQRTEQGDSAMYLCASSFGGRNTEAFFGQGTRLTVV.